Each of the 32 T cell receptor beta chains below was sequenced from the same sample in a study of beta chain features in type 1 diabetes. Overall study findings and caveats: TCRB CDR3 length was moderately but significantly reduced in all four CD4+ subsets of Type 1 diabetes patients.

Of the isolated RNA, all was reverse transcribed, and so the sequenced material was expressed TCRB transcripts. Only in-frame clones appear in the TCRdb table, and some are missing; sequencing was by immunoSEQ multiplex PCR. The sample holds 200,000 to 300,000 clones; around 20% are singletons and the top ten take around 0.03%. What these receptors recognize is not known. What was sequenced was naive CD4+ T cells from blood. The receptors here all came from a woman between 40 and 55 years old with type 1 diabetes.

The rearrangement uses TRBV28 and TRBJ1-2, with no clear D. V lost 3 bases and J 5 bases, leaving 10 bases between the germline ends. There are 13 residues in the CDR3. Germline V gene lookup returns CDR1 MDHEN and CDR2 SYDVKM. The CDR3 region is CASSFEGPYGYTF. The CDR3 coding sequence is TGTGCCAGCAGTTTCGAGGGCCCGTATGGCTACACCTTC.

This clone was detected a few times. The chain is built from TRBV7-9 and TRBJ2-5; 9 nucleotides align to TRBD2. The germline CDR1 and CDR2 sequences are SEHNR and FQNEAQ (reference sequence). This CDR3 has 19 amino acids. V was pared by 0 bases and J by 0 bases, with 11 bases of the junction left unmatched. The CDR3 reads CASSLAPGQRGANQETQYF. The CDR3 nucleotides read TGTGCCAGCAGCTTAGCGCCGGGGCAGCGGGGGGCCAACCAAGAGACCCAGTACTTC. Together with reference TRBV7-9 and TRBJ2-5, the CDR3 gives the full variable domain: DTGVSQNPRHKITKRGQNVTFRCDPISEHNRLYWYRQTLGQGPEFLTYFQNEAQLEKSRLLSDRFSAERPKGSFSTLEIQRTEQGDSAMYLCASSLAPGQRGANQETQYFGPGTRLLVL.

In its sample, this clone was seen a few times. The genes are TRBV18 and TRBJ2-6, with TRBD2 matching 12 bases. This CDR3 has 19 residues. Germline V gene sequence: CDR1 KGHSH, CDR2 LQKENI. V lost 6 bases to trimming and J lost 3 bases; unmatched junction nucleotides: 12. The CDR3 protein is CASSPLTSGGLHGANVLTF. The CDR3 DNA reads TGTGCCAGCTCCCCCTTGACTAGCGGGGGACTCCATGGGGCCAACGTCCTGACTTTC.

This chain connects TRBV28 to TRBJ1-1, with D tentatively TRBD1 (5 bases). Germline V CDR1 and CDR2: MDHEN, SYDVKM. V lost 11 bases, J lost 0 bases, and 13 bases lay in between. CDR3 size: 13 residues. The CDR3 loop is CAGRRTLNTEAFF. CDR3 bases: TGTGCCGGCCGCCGGACACTGAACACTGAAGCTTTCTTT.

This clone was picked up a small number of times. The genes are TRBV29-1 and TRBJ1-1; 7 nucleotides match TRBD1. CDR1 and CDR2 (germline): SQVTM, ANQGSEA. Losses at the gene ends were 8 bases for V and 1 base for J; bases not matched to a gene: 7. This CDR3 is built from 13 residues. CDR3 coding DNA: TGCAGCTCTGACAGGGAAACGAACACTGAAGCTTTCTTT. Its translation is CSSDRETNTEAFF.

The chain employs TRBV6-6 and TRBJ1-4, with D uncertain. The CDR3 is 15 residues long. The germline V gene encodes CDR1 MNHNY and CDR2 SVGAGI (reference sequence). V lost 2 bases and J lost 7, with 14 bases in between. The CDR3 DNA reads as TGTGCCAGCAGTTACGGAGGCCAGGCAACTGAAAAACTGTTTTTT. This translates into CASSYGGQATEKLFF.

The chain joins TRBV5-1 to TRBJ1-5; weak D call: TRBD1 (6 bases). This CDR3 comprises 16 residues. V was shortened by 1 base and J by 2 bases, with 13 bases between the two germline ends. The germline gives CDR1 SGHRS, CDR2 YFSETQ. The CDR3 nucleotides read TGCGCCAGCAGCTTGACGGGACAAGGTGGCAATCAGCCCCAGCATTTT. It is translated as CASSLTGQGGNQPQHF.

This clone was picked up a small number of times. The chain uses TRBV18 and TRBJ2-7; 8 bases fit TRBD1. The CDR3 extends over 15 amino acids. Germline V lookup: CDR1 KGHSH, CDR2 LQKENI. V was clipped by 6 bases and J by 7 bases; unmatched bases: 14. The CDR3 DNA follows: TGTGCCAGCTCTCCTTGGGAGACAGGGGCTCAGGAGCAGTACTTC. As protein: CASSPWETGAQEQYF.

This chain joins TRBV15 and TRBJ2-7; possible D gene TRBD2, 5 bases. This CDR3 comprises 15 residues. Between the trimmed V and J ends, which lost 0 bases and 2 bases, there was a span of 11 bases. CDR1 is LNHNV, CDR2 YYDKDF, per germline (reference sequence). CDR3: CATSRDTAGTYEQYF. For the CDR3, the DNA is TGTGCCACCAGCAGAGATACGGCCGGGACCTACGAGCAGTACTTC. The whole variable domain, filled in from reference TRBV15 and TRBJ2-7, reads DAMVIQNPRYQVTQFGKPVTLSCSQTLNHNVMYWYQQKSSQAPKLLFHYYDKDFNNEADTPDNFQSRRPNTSFCFLDIRSPGLGDTAMYLCATSRDTAGTYEQYFGPGTRLTVT.

The CDR3 DNA sequence: TGCGCCAGCAGCCAAGACAGGGATGCTGAAGCTTTCTTT. Translated: CASSQDRDAEAFF. The rearrangement uses TRBV4-3 and TRBJ1-1; D is possibly TRBD1 (5 bases). This CDR3 has 13 residues. V was pared by 0 bases and J by 6 bases, with 8 bases between. CDR1 and CDR2 (germline): LGHNA, YSLEER.

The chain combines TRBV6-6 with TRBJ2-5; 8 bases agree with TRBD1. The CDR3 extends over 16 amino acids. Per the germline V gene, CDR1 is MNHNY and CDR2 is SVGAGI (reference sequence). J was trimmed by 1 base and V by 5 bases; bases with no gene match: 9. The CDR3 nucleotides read TGTGCCAGCAGTCTGAATCAGGGGACAGGCCAAGAGACCCAGTACTTC. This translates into CASSLNQGTGQETQYF.

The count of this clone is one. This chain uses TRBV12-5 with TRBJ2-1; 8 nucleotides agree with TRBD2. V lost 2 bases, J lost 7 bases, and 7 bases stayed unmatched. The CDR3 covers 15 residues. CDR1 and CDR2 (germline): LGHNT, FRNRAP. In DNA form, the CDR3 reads TGTGCTAGTGGTTTGACGGGGGGGCCTCGGAATGAGCAGTTCTTC. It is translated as CASGLTGGPRNEQFF.

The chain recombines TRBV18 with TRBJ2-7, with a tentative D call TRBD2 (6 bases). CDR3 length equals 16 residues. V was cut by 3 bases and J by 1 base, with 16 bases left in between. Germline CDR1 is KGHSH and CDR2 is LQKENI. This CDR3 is CASSPLASGFSYEQYF. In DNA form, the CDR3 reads TGTGCCAGCTCACCGTTGGCGAGCGGGTTTTCCTACGAGCAGTACTTC.

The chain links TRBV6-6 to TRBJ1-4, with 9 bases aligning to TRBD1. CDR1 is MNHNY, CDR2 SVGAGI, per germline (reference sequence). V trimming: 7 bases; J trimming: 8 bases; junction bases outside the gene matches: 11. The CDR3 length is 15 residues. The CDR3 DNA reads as TGTGCCAGCACAGATTCACAGGGGGCAAAGGAAAAACTGTTTTTT. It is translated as CASTDSQGAKEKLFF.

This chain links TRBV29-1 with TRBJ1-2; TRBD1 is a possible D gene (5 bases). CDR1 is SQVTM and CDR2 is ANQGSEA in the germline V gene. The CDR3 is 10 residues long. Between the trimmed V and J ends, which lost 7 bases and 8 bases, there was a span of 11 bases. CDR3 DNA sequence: TGCAGCGCCCGGAGGGACGGCTACACCTTC. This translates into CSARRDGYTF.

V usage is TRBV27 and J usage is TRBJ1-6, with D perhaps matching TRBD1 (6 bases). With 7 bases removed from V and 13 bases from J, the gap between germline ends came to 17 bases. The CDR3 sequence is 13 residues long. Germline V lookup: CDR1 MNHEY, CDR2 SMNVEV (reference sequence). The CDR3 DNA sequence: TGTGCCAGCATGTCGGCAGGGGCTACCCCCCTCCACTTT. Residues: CASMSAGATPLHF.

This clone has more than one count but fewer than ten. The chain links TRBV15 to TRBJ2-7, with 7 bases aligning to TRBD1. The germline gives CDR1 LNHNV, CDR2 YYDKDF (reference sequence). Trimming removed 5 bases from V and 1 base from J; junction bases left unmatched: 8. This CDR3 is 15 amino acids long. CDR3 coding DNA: TGTGCCACCAGCCTCGGAAGGACAGGTTCCTACGAGCAGTACTTC. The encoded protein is CATSLGRTGSYEQYF.

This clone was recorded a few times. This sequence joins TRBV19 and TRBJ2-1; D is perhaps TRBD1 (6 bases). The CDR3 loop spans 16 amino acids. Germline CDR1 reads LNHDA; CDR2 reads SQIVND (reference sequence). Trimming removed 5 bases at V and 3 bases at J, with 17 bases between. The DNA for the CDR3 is TGTGCCAGTAGTTCTTCCGGGACAACTGTCTACAATGAGCAGTTCTTC. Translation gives CASSSSGTTVYNEQFF.

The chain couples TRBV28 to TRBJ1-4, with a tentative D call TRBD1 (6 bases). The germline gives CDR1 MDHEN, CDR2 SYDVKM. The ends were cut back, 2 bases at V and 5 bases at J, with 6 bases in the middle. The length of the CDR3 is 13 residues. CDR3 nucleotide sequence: TGTGCCAGCAGTTTAGACAGGAATGAAAAACTGTTTTTT. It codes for CASSLDRNEKLFF.

This CDR3 is CSVGHPPQPQHF. The CDR3 region has the DNA TGCAGCGTGGGACACCCCCCTCAGCCCCAGCATTTT. The V call is TRBV29-1, the J call TRBJ1-5; perhaps TRBD1 as D (6 bases). CDR3 size: 12 residues. Germline CDR1 reads SQVTM; CDR2 reads ANQGSEA. V was shortened by 6 bases and J by 6 bases, with 12 bases between the two germline ends.

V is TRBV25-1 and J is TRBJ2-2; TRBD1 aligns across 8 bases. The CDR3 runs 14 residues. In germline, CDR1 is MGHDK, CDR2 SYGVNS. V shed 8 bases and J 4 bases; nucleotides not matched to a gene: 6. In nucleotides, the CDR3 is TGTGCCAGCGCGCAGGGGGCGAGCACCGGGGAGCTGTTTTTT. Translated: CASAQGASTGELFF.

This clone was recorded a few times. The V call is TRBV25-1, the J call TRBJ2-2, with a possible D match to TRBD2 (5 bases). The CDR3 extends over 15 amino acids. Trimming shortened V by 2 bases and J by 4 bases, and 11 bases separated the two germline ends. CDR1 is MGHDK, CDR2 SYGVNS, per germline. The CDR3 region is CASSERLPGTGELFF. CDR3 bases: TGTGCCAGCAGTGAAAGACTACCTGGCACCGGGGAGCTGTTTTTT.

CDR3 bases: TGTGCCAGCCTCAACAGGGACACCGACAATGAGCAGTTCTTC. Amino acids: CASLNRDTDNEQFF. V is TRBV2 and J is TRBJ2-1, with a tentative D call TRBD1 (6 bases). The germline V and J ends were trimmed by 8 bases and 5 bases, with 16 bases remaining between them. Per germline, CDR1 SNHLY and CDR2 FYNNEI. The CDR3 covers 14 residues.

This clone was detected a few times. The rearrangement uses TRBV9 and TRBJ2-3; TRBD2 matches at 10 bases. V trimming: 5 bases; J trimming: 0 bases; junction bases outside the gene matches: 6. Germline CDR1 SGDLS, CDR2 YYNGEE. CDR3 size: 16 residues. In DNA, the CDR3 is TGTGCCAGCAGACGGGGACTAGCGATGAGCACAGATACGCAGTATTTT. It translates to CASRRGLAMSTDTQYF.

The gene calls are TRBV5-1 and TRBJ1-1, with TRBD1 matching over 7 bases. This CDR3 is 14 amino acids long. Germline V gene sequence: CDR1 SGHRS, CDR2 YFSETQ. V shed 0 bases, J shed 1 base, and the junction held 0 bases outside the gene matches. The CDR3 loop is CASSLGDRNTEAFF. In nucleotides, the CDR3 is TGCGCCAGCAGCTTGGGGGACAGGAACACTGAAGCTTTCTTT.

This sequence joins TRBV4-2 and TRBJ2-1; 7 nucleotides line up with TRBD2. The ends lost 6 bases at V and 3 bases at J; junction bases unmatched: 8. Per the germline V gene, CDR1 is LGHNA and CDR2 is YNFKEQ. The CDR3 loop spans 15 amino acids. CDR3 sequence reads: CASSRSGGRYNEQFF. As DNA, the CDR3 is TGTGCCAGCAGTCGATCGGGGGGACGCTACAATGAGCAGTTCTTC.

The CDR3 bases are TGTGCCAGCAGCCGACAGGGCGGTCCGCAGTATTTT. Translating it yields CASSRQGGPQYF. The V and J genes are TRBV5-4 and TRBJ2-3, with TRBD1 identical over 7 bases. Germline V gives CDR1 SGHNT, CDR2 YYREEE (reference sequence). V lost 4 bases and J lost 10; bases outside the gene matches: 6. The CDR3 has 12 amino acids.

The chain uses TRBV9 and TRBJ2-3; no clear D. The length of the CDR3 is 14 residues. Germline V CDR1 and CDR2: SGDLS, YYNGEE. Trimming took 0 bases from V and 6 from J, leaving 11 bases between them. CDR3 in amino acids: CASSVGTESDTQYF. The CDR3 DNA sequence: TGTGCCAGCAGCGTAGGAACAGAATCGGATACGCAGTATTTT.

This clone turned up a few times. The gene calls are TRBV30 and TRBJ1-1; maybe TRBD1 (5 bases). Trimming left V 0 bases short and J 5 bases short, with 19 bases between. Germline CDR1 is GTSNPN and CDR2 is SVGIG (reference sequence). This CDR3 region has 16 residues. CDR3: CAWSVVLGRGRTEAFF. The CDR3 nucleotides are TGTGCCTGGAGTGTAGTCCTGGGGAGGGGAAGGACTGAAGCTTTCTTT.

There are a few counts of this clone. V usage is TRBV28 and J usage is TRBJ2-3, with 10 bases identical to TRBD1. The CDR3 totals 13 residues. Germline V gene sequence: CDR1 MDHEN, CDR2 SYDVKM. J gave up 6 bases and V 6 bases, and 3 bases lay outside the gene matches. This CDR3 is CASSRQGADTQYF. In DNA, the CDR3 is TGTGCCAGCAGCCGACAGGGGGCGGATACGCAGTATTTT.

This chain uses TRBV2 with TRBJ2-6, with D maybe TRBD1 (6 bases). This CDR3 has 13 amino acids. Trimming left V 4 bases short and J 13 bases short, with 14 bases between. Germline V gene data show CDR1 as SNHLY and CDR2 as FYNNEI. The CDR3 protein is CASSGQALGVLTF. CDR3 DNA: TGTGCCAGCAGTGGACAGGCCCTGGGGGTCCTGACTTTC.

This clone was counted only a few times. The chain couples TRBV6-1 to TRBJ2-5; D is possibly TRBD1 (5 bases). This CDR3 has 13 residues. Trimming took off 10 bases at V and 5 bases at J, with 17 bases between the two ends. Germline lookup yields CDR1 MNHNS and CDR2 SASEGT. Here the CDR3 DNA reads TGTGCCACCCAGGGTCTCCTGACGGAGACCCAGTACTTC. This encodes CATQGLLTETQYF.